This record looks at one T cell receptor beta chain sequence and its context. The authors amplified TCR beta CDR3 regions from RNA transcripts. Amplification began with first-round RT-PCR using HTBI primers, then second-round multiplex PCR was performed. TCRdb processed the multiplex PCR reads anew with MiXCR; each CDR3 protein has one entry. The top ten clones hold more than 2.5% of a sample with hundreds of thousands of distinct CDR3 sequences, about 41% of them seen once. The V gene lost 11 bases and the J gene lost 5 bases, with 18 bases spanning the gap. Germline V gene sequence: CDR1 ENHRY, CDR2 SYGVKD. This CDR3 is 13 amino acids long. This sample is drawn from a study of Graves' ophthalmopathy and Graves' hyperthyroidism.

The gene calls are TRBV10-3 and TRBJ1-1; D is possibly TRBD1 (5 bases). The receptor comes from an adult man with Graves' ophthalmopathy. The sequenced sample was peripheral blood. CDR3 loop: CAVSGRRYTEAFF. The CDR3 DNA reads TGTGCCGTATCGGGACGGAGGTATACTGAAGCTTTCTTT.